This TCR beta chain came from a study of OX40 agonist ivuxolimab in advanced cancers. Across the whole study: Of the participants, under 50% had some prior anti-PD-1, anti-PD-L1 or anti-CTLA-4 therapy, which was allowed.

The germline V gene has CDR1 MNHNS and CDR2 SASEGT. The length of the CDR3 is 18 residues. Trimming cost V 0 bases and J 2 bases; bases outside gene matches: 6. To note about this clone: Its antigen is undetermined.

Findings and caveats of the study: Relative to CD4+, CD8+ T cells held more expanded clones on average. There was clonal expansion of CD4+ and CD8+ blood T cells by week 6 at 0.1 to 3.0 mg/kg.

Systemic immunosuppression or a history of autoimmune disease excluded patients. Clones were sequenced by immunoSEQ multiplex PCR, and TCRdb holds only the in-frame ones, with some missing. The data contain 90,000 to 120,000 clones, 90% of them singletons. The sequenced sample was CD4+ or CD8+ T cells sorted from blood, obtained in a trial of the OX40 agonist ivuxolimab. The V call is TRBV6-1, the J call TRBJ2-2, with 10 bases that match TRBD2. This receptor was identified in an adult with an advanced solid tumor such as melanoma, head and neck, liver or kidney cancer. The DNA of the CDR3 is TGTGCCAGCAGTGAAGCCCCTAGCGGGAGTACCAACACCGGGGAGCTGTTTTTT. It codes for CASSEAPSGSTNTGELFF.